The 30 T cell receptor beta chains reported below all come from one sample, sequenced in a study of T cells expressing NK-cell markers. TCRdb re-called the 5' RACE reads and gives one entry per CDR3 protein, without DNA. This specimen shows hundreds of thousands of distinct CDR3 sequences; the ten leading clones hold less than 4.5%. Sequenced sample: blood T cells: a sorted CD56 or NKG2C T cell subset, CD4+ or CD8+ T cells, or bulk PBMC T cells (not recorded which). All receptors derive from a man aged 18 to 29 in good health.

CDR3 protein: CASSVEDYYGYTF. The chain joins TRBV9 to TRBJ1-2. Germline V gene sequence: CDR1 SGDLS, CDR2 YYNGEE. CDR3 size: 13 residues.

This sequence joins TRBV28 and TRBJ2-7; TCRdb indicates TRBD1, and absent DNA this call remains unverified. Germline assignment: CDR1 MDHEN and CDR2 SYDVKM. The CDR3 consists of 14 residues. The chain's CDR3 is CASSIRQGDGEQYF.

This chain joins TRBV28 and TRBJ2-3. CDR3 size: 16 residues. Germline CDR1 is MDHEN and CDR2 is SYDVKM. The CDR3 reads CASSLDIRLGTDTQYF.

CDR3 region: CASSSRQGPHEQYF. The chain employs TRBV7-2 and TRBJ2-7; as DNA is missing, the TRBD1 call by TCRdb cannot be tested. Germline V gene sequence: CDR1 SGHTA, CDR2 FQGNSA. This CDR3 is built from 14 residues.

The rearrangement uses TRBV4-3 and TRBJ2-7; TCRdb's assignment of TRBD1 cannot be checked, as there is no DNA. Germline CDR1 and CDR2: LGHNA and YSLEER. CDR3 length equals 15 residues. CDR3: CASSQVRTEGSEQYF.

V gene TRBV11-2 combines with J gene TRBJ2-2; TCRdb gives TRBD1 as the D gene, but with no DNA this cannot be confirmed. Germline V gives CDR1 SGHAT, CDR2 FQNNGV. CDR3 length: 16 residues. This CDR3 reads CASSLGDTANTGELFF.

The chain employs TRBV5-1 and TRBJ1-3; absent DNA, TCRdb's TRBD1 call cannot be checked. Germline lookup yields CDR1 SGHRS and CDR2 YFSETQ. This CDR3 comprises 14 residues. The CDR3: CASSLDPGVETIYF.

The chain combines TRBV6-5 with TRBJ1-2; TCRdb lists TRBD1, though no DNA is available to test this call. This CDR3 contains 16 residues. Looked up from germline, CDR1 is MNHEY and CDR2 is SVGAGI. Here the CDR3 reads CASSYVTRTGYYGYTF.

The CDR3 sequence is CSVDELAGVNTQYF. The chain recombines TRBV29-1 with TRBJ2-3; TCRdb returns TRBD2, unconfirmable since there is no DNA. The CDR3 has 14 residues. Germline V gene lookup returns CDR1 SQVTM and CDR2 ANQGSEA.

V is TRBV5-1 and J is TRBJ2-2. From germline, CDR1 is SGHRS and CDR2 YFSETQ. CDR3 length equals 15 residues. CDR3 loop: CASTQESANTGELFF.

This chain joins TRBV20-1 and TRBJ2-1; TCRdb indicates TRBD1, and absent DNA this call remains unverified. Germline values: CDR1 DFQATT, CDR2 SNEGSKA (reference sequence). The CDR3 contains 14 residues. CDR3 protein: CSARGKRGTNEQFF.

This chain uses TRBV20-1 with TRBJ1-2; the TRBD1 assignment by TCRdb is unverifiable without DNA. CDR3 length: 16 amino acids. CDR1 is DFQATT and CDR2 is SNEGSKA in the germline V gene (reference sequence). This CDR3 is CSANLRGQTTTYGYTF.

The chain combines TRBV4-3 with TRBJ2-7; TCRdb lists TRBD1, though no DNA is available to test this call. This CDR3 has 15 residues. Germline assignment: CDR1 LGHNA and CDR2 YSLEER. CDR3 loop: CASSQDFSGTFEQYF.

The V and J genes are TRBV9 and TRBJ2-2; TCRdb reports TRBD1, a call that lacks DNA to check it against. This CDR3 contains 15 residues. Germline V CDR1 and CDR2: SGDLS, YYNGEE. The CDR3 region is CASSEGVGATGELFF.

CDR3 region: CASSSLPGQATNEQFF. This chain joins TRBV5-1 and TRBJ2-1; TCRdb indicates TRBD1, and absent DNA this call remains unverified. Germline CDR1 SGHRS, CDR2 YFSETQ. CDR3 length: 16 amino acids.

CDR3: CASSQDLRQGGNEKLFF. The chain is built from TRBV4-3 and TRBJ1-4; the D gene TCRdb calls, TRBD1, cannot be checked with no DNA. This CDR3 is 17 amino acids long. The germline V gene has CDR1 LGHNA and CDR2 YSLEER.

The rearrangement links TRBV5-1 to TRBJ2-7; TCRdb proposes TRBD1, but this gene call is untestable without DNA. Per the germline V gene, CDR1 is SGHRS and CDR2 is YFSETQ. The CDR3 spans 15 residues. The CDR3 reads CASSEQGAPPYEQYF.

This chain uses TRBV29-1 with TRBJ1-2. The germline CDR1 and CDR2 sequences are SQVTM and ANQGSEA. The CDR3 runs to 17 residues. CDR3 sequence: CSVGRLRKGDLDYGYTF.

The rearrangement uses TRBV5-6 and TRBJ2-2; lacking DNA, the TRBD2 call made by TCRdb goes unchecked. CDR1 is SGHDT and CDR2 is YYEEEE in the germline V gene. CDR3 size: 15 residues. The CDR3 spells CASSLRGLATGELFF. Full variable domain (missing parts from reference TRBV5-6 and TRBJ2-2): DAGVTQSPTHLIKTRGQQVTLRCSPKSGHDTVSWYQQALGQGPQFIFQYYEEEERQRGNFPDRFSGHQFPNYSSELNVNALLLGDSALYLCASSLRGLATGELFFGEGSRLTVL.

The V and J genes are TRBV10-3 and TRBJ2-1; the D gene TCRdb calls, TRBD2, cannot be checked with no DNA. The CDR3 has 19 residues. Germline values: CDR1 ENHRY, CDR2 SYGVKD. The CDR3 loop reads CAISESGSQAGNRYNEQFF.

The chain carries TRBV15 and TRBJ2-1; checking the TCRdb D call of TRBD2 is not possible without DNA. Germline V CDR1 and CDR2: LNHNV, YYDKDF (reference sequence). The CDR3 consists of 15 residues. CDR3 loop: CATSSRTSVYNEQFF.

This chain uses TRBV7-9 with TRBJ1-1; TCRdb calls TRBD1, which cannot be checked without DNA. Germline V gives CDR1 SEHNR, CDR2 FQNEAQ (reference sequence). The CDR3 length is 15 residues. The CDR3 here is CASRPATELNTEAFF.

The J gene is TRBJ1-3, the V gene TRBV4-1. CDR3 size: 16 residues. Germline V CDR1 and CDR2: MGHRA, YSYEKL. This chain's CDR3 is CASSTRVGSLGNTIYF.

This chain links TRBV5-6 with TRBJ2-1. The CDR3 has 15 amino acids. Per the germline V gene, CDR1 is SGHDT and CDR2 is YYEEEE. CDR3 sequence reads: CASSLGLADLNEQFF.

This rearrangement joins TRBV20-1 to TRBJ1-1; with no DNA, the TCRdb D assignment of TRBD1 cannot be verified. The CDR3 has 12 amino acids. In germline, CDR1 is DFQATT, CDR2 SNEGSKA (reference sequence). CDR3 in amino acids: CSAREGGGTAFF.

This chain links TRBV3-1 with TRBJ2-5; lacking DNA, the TRBD2 call made by TCRdb goes unchecked. This CDR3 is 17 amino acids long. CDR1 and CDR2 (germline): LGHDT, YNNKEL (reference sequence). CDR3 in amino acids: CASSQGTSGRSRETQYF.

The V and J genes are TRBV4-1 and TRBJ2-2. The CDR3 spans 16 residues. Per the germline V gene, CDR1 is MGHRA and CDR2 is YSYEKL. The CDR3 protein is CASSQDSGVGTGELFF.

The chain links TRBV15 to TRBJ1-5. Germline values: CDR1 LNHNV, CDR2 YYDKDF (reference sequence). There are 15 residues in the CDR3. This CDR3 is CATSRVSRRNQPQHF.

This chain's CDR3 is CASSLTGYGYGYTF. The chain recombines TRBV12-3 or TRBV12-4 with TRBJ1-2. The CDR3 totals 14 residues.

V gene TRBV10-3 combines with J gene TRBJ2-3; without DNA, the TCRdb call of TRBD1 cannot be checked. This CDR3 contains 16 residues. The germline gives CDR1 ENHRY, CDR2 SYGVKD. CDR3 sequence reads: CAISAQTAPTADTQYF.